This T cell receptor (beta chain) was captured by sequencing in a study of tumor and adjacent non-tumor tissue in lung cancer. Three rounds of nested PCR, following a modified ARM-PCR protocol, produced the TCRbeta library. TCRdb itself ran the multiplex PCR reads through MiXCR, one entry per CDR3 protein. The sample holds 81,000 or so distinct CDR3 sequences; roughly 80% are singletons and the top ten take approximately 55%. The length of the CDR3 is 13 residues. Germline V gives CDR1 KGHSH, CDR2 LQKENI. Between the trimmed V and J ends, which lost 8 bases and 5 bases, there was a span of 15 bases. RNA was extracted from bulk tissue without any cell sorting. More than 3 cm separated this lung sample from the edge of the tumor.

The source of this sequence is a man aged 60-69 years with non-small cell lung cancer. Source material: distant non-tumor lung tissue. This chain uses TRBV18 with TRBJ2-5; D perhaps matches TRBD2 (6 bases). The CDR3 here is CASREHGGETQYF. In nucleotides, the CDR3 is TGTGCCAGCCGGGAACATGGAGGGGAGACCCAGTACTTC.